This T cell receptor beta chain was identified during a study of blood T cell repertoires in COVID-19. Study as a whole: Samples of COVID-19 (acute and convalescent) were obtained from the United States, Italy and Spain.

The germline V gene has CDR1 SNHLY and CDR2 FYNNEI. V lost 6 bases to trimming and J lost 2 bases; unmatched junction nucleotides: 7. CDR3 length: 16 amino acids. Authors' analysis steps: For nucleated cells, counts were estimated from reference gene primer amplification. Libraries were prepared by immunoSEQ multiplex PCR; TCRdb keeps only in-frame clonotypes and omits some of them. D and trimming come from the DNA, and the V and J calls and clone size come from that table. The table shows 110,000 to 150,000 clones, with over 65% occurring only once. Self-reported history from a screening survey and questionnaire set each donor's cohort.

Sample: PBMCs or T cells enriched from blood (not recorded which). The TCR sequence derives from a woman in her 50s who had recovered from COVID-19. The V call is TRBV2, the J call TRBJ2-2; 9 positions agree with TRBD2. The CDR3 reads CASRRTSVGNTGELFF. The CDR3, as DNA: TGTGCCAGCAGAAGGACTAGCGTGGGTAACACCGGGGAGCTGTTTTTT. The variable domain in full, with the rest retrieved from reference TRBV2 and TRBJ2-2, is EPEVTQTPSHQVTQMGQEVILRCVPISNHLYFYWYRQILGQKVEFLVSFYNNEISEKSEIFDDQFSVERPDGSNFTLKIRSTKLEDSAMYFCASRRTSVGNTGELFFGEGSRLTVL.